This is a list of T cell receptor beta chains from one sample in a study of monozygotic twins with inflammatory bowel disease. TCRdb reprocessed the 5' RACE reads; each CDR3 protein has one entry and no DNA is given. Its table records over 120,000 distinct CDR3 sequences. Material: blood. The receptors shown here come from a human donor with ulcerative colitis or Crohn's disease, or a healthy co-twin of an affected twin (not recorded which). CDR3s include the opening cysteine and the closing phenylalanine or tryptophan. The order of the fields is J gene, V gene, CDR3 protein.

J gene: TRBJ1-3
V gene: TRBV5-4
CDR3 protein: CASSTNGGLAGNTIYF

J gene: TRBJ2-1
V gene: TRBV5-1
CDR3 protein: CASSPTQGLYNEQFF

J gene: TRBJ2-7
V gene: TRBV27
CDR3 protein: CASSPGQGDEQYF

J gene: TRBJ2-1
V gene: TRBV5-4
CDR3 protein: CASSQTSGLYNEQFF

J gene: TRBJ2-2
V gene: TRBV19
CDR3 protein: CASSMRAGDLSGELFF

J gene: TRBJ1-4
V gene: TRBV7-9
CDR3 protein: CASRLVRGSGEKLFF

J gene: TRBJ2-1
V gene: TRBV5-5
CDR3 protein: CASTSGTSGPFGRNEQFF

J gene: TRBJ2-1
V gene: TRBV14
CDR3 protein: CASSRTSFYNEQFF

J gene: TRBJ2-7
V gene: TRBV5-6
CDR3 protein: CASNLVDSYEQYF

J gene: TRBJ1-1
V gene: TRBV11-3
CDR3 protein: CASSLWTGGLNTEAFF

J gene: TRBJ1-1
V gene: TRBV9
CDR3 protein: CASSVGAENTEAFF

J gene: TRBJ2-7
V gene: TRBV6-2/TRBV6-3
CDR3 protein: CASSSPGVTLYEQYF

J gene: TRBJ2-3
V gene: TRBV27
CDR3 protein: CASSSQGRDTQYF

J gene: TRBJ2-5
V gene: TRBV5-1
CDR3 protein: CASSRLVGPSEETQYF

J gene: TRBJ1-5
V gene: TRBV12-3/TRBV12-4
CDR3 protein: CASSLVEGGQPQHF

J gene: TRBJ1-6
V gene: TRBV6-2/TRBV6-3
CDR3 protein: CASSYSGSLAPLHF

J gene: TRBJ2-7
V gene: TRBV9
CDR3 protein: CASGRQGYEQYF

J gene: TRBJ1-5
V gene: TRBV7-9
CDR3 protein: CASSLTGSNQPQHF

J gene: TRBJ2-1
V gene: TRBV13
CDR3 protein: CASRLVAGATSNEQFF

J gene: TRBJ1-3
V gene: TRBV9
CDR3 protein: CASSEYRGSLFESGNTIYF

J gene: TRBJ2-7
V gene: TRBV29-1
CDR3 protein: CSPKQSYEQYF

J gene: TRBJ2-2
V gene: TRBV12-3/TRBV12-4
CDR3 protein: CASSLALGGANTGELFF

J gene: TRBJ2-2
V gene: TRBV2
CDR3 protein: CASSRGTGELFF

J gene: TRBJ2-7
V gene: TRBV27
CDR3 protein: CASAARLLAGVRYEQYF

J gene: TRBJ2-5
V gene: TRBV6-1
CDR3 protein: CASSGTGGIRETQYF

J gene: TRBJ2-5
V gene: TRBV11-1
CDR3 protein: CASSSGLAGRDRQETQYF

J gene: TRBJ2-1
V gene: TRBV27
CDR3 protein: CASRSYGGKEGVGQFF

J gene: TRBJ2-1
V gene: TRBV6-2/TRBV6-3
CDR3 protein: CASSPLTSVSGTYNEQFF

J gene: TRBJ2-1
V gene: TRBV6-1
CDR3 protein: CASSLAGAYNEQFF

J gene: TRBJ2-7
V gene: TRBV20-1
CDR3 protein: CSARGPGQLREQYF

J gene: TRBJ2-2
V gene: TRBV28
CDR3 protein: CASSASGRYGELFF

J gene: TRBJ1-5
V gene: TRBV7-8
CDR3 protein: CASSLVTGNNQPQHF

J gene: TRBJ2-3
V gene: TRBV5-1
CDR3 protein: CASSLKGRVYTDTQYF

J gene: TRBJ2-2
V gene: TRBV9
CDR3 protein: CASSVDPSGSTGFGELFF

J gene: TRBJ2-7
V gene: TRBV25-1
CDR3 protein: CASSESGPAYSYEQYF

J gene: TRBJ2-4
V gene: TRBV11-1
CDR3 protein: CASSLGTNGAQAKNIQYF

J gene: TRBJ2-1
V gene: TRBV10-3
CDR3 protein: CAIRPSVGSSYNEQFF

J gene: TRBJ1-1
V gene: TRBV11-2
CDR3 protein: CASSLGTGEAFF

J gene: TRBJ1-6
V gene: TRBV5-1
CDR3 protein: CASSLEPPGGSNSPLHF

J gene: TRBJ2-1
V gene: TRBV5-5
CDR3 protein: CASSLDRAPYNEQFF

J gene: TRBJ2-7
V gene: TRBV29-1
CDR3 protein: CSVDGTGRYEQYF

J gene: TRBJ2-1
V gene: TRBV27
CDR3 protein: CASSPWTGGINNEQFF

J gene: TRBJ2-7
V gene: TRBV11-1
CDR3 protein: CASSLELASGRATLNEQYF

J gene: TRBJ2-3
V gene: TRBV20-1
CDR3 protein: CSARDQLAGPGDTQYF

J gene: TRBJ1-2
V gene: TRBV3-1
CDR3 protein: CASSHAVGRVYGYTF

J gene: TRBJ1-5
V gene: TRBV3-1
CDR3 protein: CASSQLGTSQPQHF

J gene: TRBJ1-1
V gene: TRBV6-5
CDR3 protein: CASSYSRDGNTEAFF

J gene: TRBJ2-1
V gene: TRBV4-3
CDR3 protein: CASSQVAGGHLAYNEQFF

J gene: TRBJ2-7
V gene: TRBV5-1
CDR3 protein: CASSLATAYEQYF

J gene: TRBJ2-3
V gene: TRBV7-3
CDR3 protein: CASSSRTSSGTDTQYF

J gene: TRBJ2-6
V gene: TRBV28
CDR3 protein: CAAKGQGSGANVLTF

J gene: TRBJ1-3
V gene: TRBV9
CDR3 protein: CASSASYWGLSGGNTIYF

J gene: TRBJ2-3
V gene: TRBV5-1
CDR3 protein: CASSVTDTQYF

J gene: TRBJ2-3
V gene: TRBV3-1
CDR3 protein: CASSQTGHNTDTQYF

J gene: TRBJ1-2
V gene: TRBV11-3
CDR3 protein: CASSAGTGNGYTF